This record looks at one T cell receptor beta chain sequence and its context. This specimen comes from a study of blood T cell repertoires in COVID-19. Trimming shortened V by 9 bases and J by 9 bases, and 22 bases separated the two germline ends. Per germline, CDR1 KGHDR and CDR2 SFDVKD. The CDR3 is 14 residues long. The table came from immunoSEQ multiplex PCR; TCRdb's copy has only in-frame clones and leaves some out. The repertoire has approximately 250,000 clones, about 87% of them found once; the top ten carry about 1.2%. The receptor's source is a woman aged 40 to 55 with acute COVID-19. The sample was PBMCs or T cells enriched from blood (not recorded which). This chain uses TRBV24-1 with TRBJ1-1, with D maybe TRBD1 (5 bases). The CDR3 DNA reads TGTGCCACCCGCCCCGGGACTGGGAAATCTCAAGCTTTCTTT. Its protein is CATRPGTGKSQAFF.